The 7 T cell receptor beta chains presented below share a single source sample, sequenced in a study of somatic mutations in cytotoxic T cells in rheumatoid arthritis. Data came from immunoSEQ multiplex PCR; TCRdb stores just in-frame clones and leaves some out. Among 25,000 to 35,000 clones listed, 75% to 85% were seen once. Sample: CD8+ T cells sorted from blood. The receptors here all came from an adult with rheumatoid arthritis.

There are a few counts of this clone. This chain uses TRBV7-8 with TRBJ2-7; perhaps TRBD1 as D (6 bases). CDR3 length: 16 amino acids. Trimming pared 1 base from V and 2 bases from J, leaving 15 bases between. The V gene's germline CDR1 is SGHVS and CDR2 FQNEAQ. The CDR3 spells CASSLESGGSPYEQYF. For the CDR3, the DNA is TGTGCCAGCAGCTTAGAGTCTGGGGGCTCCCCCTACGAGCAGTACTTC.

J is TRBJ2-7 and V is TRBV2, with D perhaps matching TRBD2 (7 bases). CDR1 is SNHLY and CDR2 is FYNNEI in the germline V gene. The ends were cut back, 1 base at V and 5 bases at J, with 9 bases in the middle. The CDR3 loop spans 13 amino acids. This chain's CDR3 is CASSEGGGNEQYF. CDR3 nucleotide sequence: TGTGCCAGCAGTGAAGGCGGGGGCAACGAGCAGTACTTC.

This chain joins TRBV5-6 and TRBJ2-3; tentatively, D is TRBD2 (6 bases). This CDR3 contains 15 residues. The germline CDR1 and CDR2 sequences are SGHDT and YYEEEE. V lost 0 bases, J lost 5 bases, and 13 bases lay in between. The CDR3 sequence: CASSLGAGPGDTQYF. The CDR3 DNA sequence: TGTGCCAGCAGCTTGGGAGCGGGTCCCGGAGATACGCAGTATTTT.

This clone was observed a few times. CDR3 in amino acids: CASAAGNTIYF. CDR3 DNA sequence: TGCGCCAGCGCGGCGGGAAACACCATATATTTT. The rearrangement uses TRBV4-1 and TRBJ1-3; no firm D call. CDR1 is MGHRA, CDR2 YSYEKL, per germline. Trimming removed 8 bases at V and 4 bases at J, with 6 bases between. This CDR3 has 11 amino acids.

This clone showed up just a few times. The chain uses TRBV2 and TRBJ1-5; 8 bases are a match to TRBD1. CDR3 size: 13 residues. After removal of 5 bases from V and 7 bases from J, the junction contained 4 bases not matched to a gene. The germline gives CDR1 SNHLY, CDR2 FYNNEI. In DNA, the CDR3 is TGTGCCAGCAGTTGGACAGGGAACCAGCCCCAGCATTTT. This translates into CASSWTGNQPQHF.

The chain has TRBV7-9 and TRBJ2-5, with D possibly being TRBD2 (7 bases). This CDR3 is built from 14 residues. The V end was cut by 5 bases, the J end by 10 bases, with 20 bases between. Germline V gives CDR1 SEHNR, CDR2 FQNEAQ (reference sequence). The CDR3 loop reads CASSPLVGGGHQYF. The CDR3 bases are TGTGCCAGCAGCCCCCTCGTGGGGGGGGGCCACCAGTACTTC.

The J gene is TRBJ1-3, the V gene TRBV4-2; 7 positions agree with TRBD1. This CDR3 has 16 residues. V dropped 3 bases and J dropped 0; count of bases not matched to a gene: 5. Germline V lookup: CDR1 LGHNA, CDR2 YNFKEQ. The CDR3 loop is CASSQDRTSSGNTIYF. The CDR3 coding sequence is TGTGCCAGCAGCCAGGACAGGACGAGCTCTGGAAACACCATATATTTT.